The 24 T cell receptor beta chains below were found in one sample sequenced in a study of T cell responses to AZD1222 COVID-19 vaccine. Only in-frame clones appear in the TCRdb table, and some are missing; sequencing was by immunoSEQ multiplex PCR. Of 90,000 or so clones listed, around 90% are singletons. The starting material was peripheral blood, obtained on day 0 of AZD1222 vaccination. These receptors came from an adult in good health.

V is TRBV5-4 and J is TRBJ2-5, with 7 bases identical to TRBD2. With V trimmed by 7 bases and J by 4 bases, 13 bases remained unmatched. Germline assignment: CDR1 SGHNT and CDR2 YYREEE (reference sequence). The CDR3 has 15 amino acids. The CDR3 reads CASSSAGGRLETQYF. In nucleotides, the CDR3 is TGTGCCAGCTCATCTGCCGGGGGGAGGTTAGAGACCCAGTACTTC.

CDR3 sequence: CASSLGQAATYEQYF. For the CDR3, the DNA is TGCGCCAGCAGCTTGGGACAGGCCGCGACCTACGAGCAGTACTTC. The chain has TRBV5-1 and TRBJ2-7; D may be TRBD1 (6 bases). The CDR3 totals 15 residues. Deletions cut 0 bases from V and 2 bases from J, with 12 bases between. Germline V gene lookup returns CDR1 SGHRS and CDR2 YFSETQ.

This chain connects TRBV19 to TRBJ1-6; 7 bases are a match to TRBD1. Per the germline V gene, CDR1 is LNHDA and CDR2 is SQIVND (reference sequence). The CDR3 runs 14 residues. The V gene end was trimmed by 9 bases and the J gene end by 4 bases; junction bases not matched to a gene: 6. The CDR3 reads CASSKGQYNSPLHF. The DNA for the CDR3 is TGTGCCAGCTCAAAGGGACAGTATAATTCACCCCTCCACTTT.

V is TRBV4-2 and J is TRBJ2-2; possibly TRBD2 for D (5 bases). CDR3 length: 17 amino acids. The V gene lost 1 base and the J gene lost 1 base, with 13 bases spanning the gap. Per the germline V gene, CDR1 is LGHNA and CDR2 is YNFKEQ. The CDR3 loop reads CASSQAGGGGNTGELFF. The CDR3 DNA reads as TGTGCCAGCAGCCAAGCAGGAGGTGGAGGGAACACCGGGGAGCTGTTTTTT.

This rearrangement joins TRBV18 to TRBJ1-2; D ambiguous. Germline CDR1 KGHSH, CDR2 LQKENI. This CDR3 is 16 amino acids long. V was cut by 4 bases and J by 4 bases, with 19 bases left in between. The CDR3 region is CASSRVVAGNSYGYTF. The DNA for the CDR3 is TGTGCCAGCTCACGAGTAGTTGCGGGGAATAGCTATGGCTACACCTTC.

This chain uses TRBV5-1 with TRBJ1-1, with 9 bases matching TRBD1. The CDR3 totals 15 residues. V lost 7 bases, J lost 4 bases, and 11 bases stayed unmatched. Germline lookup yields CDR1 SGHRS and CDR2 YFSETQ. This chain's CDR3 is CASYDGTGWSTEAFF. CDR3 nucleotide sequence: TGCGCCAGCTACGACGGGACAGGGTGGTCCACTGAAGCTTTCTTT.

This clone appeared a single time. This sequence joins TRBV4-2 and TRBJ2-7; 12 bases align to TRBD2. The V gene end was trimmed by 1 base and the J gene end by 3 bases; junction bases not matched to a gene: 7. Germline V lookup: CDR1 LGHNA, CDR2 YNFKEQ. The CDR3 totals 17 residues. CDR3 nucleotides: TGTGCCAGCAGCCAAGCCGGGACTAGCGGGCAGAACTACGAGCAGTACTTC. Its protein product is CASSQAGTSGQNYEQYF.

The chain links TRBV5-5 to TRBJ1-5; D uncertain. The V gene's germline CDR1 is SGHKS and CDR2 YYEKEE (reference sequence). The CDR3 sequence is 15 residues long. Trimming removed 0 bases from V and 3 bases from J, with 10 bases in between. CDR3 sequence reads: CASSLEAGLNQPQHF. CDR3 in DNA: TGTGCCAGCAGCTTGGAGGCAGGACTCAATCAGCCCCAGCATTTT.

The chain couples TRBV9 to TRBJ1-2; a weak D match, TRBD1 (6 bases). Germline lookup yields CDR1 SGDLS and CDR2 YYNGEE. Trimming shortened V by 2 bases and J by 6 bases, and 14 bases separated the two germline ends. The CDR3 spans 14 residues. This CDR3 reads CASSVVGGAHGYTF. CDR3 sequence (DNA): TGTGCCAGCAGCGTCGTTGGGGGGGCGCATGGCTACACCTTC.

In DNA, the CDR3 is TGTGCCAGCACCCTCCTAGCGGGAGCCTACGAGCAGTACTTC. Translated, it gives CASTLLAGAYEQYF. The chain links TRBV5-6 to TRBJ2-7, with 10 nucleotides matching TRBD2. Germline values: CDR1 SGHDT, CDR2 YYEEEE. Unmatched junction bases numbered 5, after V lost 6 bases and J lost 2 bases. The CDR3 covers 14 residues.

This clone was found many times. The chain combines TRBV6-5 with TRBJ2-7; D is perhaps TRBD1 (6 bases). This CDR3 region has 14 residues. Germline assignment: CDR1 MNHEY and CDR2 SVGAGI. V lost 5 bases and J 1 base, leaving 12 bases between the germline ends. The CDR3 reads CASSPQGSSYEQYF. CDR3 in DNA: TGTGCCAGCAGTCCACAGGGAAGTTCCTACGAGCAGTACTTC.

The rearrangement links TRBV6-1 to TRBJ2-1; 9 bases are a match to TRBD2. The CDR3 contains 20 residues. Germline CDR1 is MNHNS and CDR2 is SASEGT. J gave up 8 bases and V 1 base, and 21 bases lay outside the gene matches. DNA for the CDR3: TGTGCCAGCAGTGAAGATCCACCTTTCCCTTTAGCGGGAGTTAAAGATGAGCAGTTCTTC. Translation gives CASSEDPPFPLAGVKDEQFF.

The chain combines TRBV5-1 with TRBJ2-1; the D gene could be TRBD1 or TRBD2 (5 bases each). CDR3 length: 16 residues. Germline lookup yields CDR1 SGHRS and CDR2 YFSETQ. V lost 4 bases, J lost 0 bases, and 14 bases lay in between. The CDR3 reads CASSPRGRGSYNEQFF. The CDR3 nucleotides read TGCGCCAGCAGCCCCCGGGGTAGGGGCTCCTACAATGAGCAGTTCTTC. Supplemented by reference TRBV5-1 and TRBJ2-1, the full variable domain reads KAGVTQTPRYLIKTRGQQVTLSCSPISGHRSVSWYQQTPGQGLQFLFEYFSETQRNKGNFPGRFSGRQFSNSRSEMNVSTLELGDSALYLCASSPRGRGSYNEQFFGPGTRLTVL.

The V and J genes are TRBV3-1 (or the pseudogene TRBV3-2) and TRBJ2-5, with 8 bases fitting TRBD2. This CDR3 contains 15 residues. Germline CDR1 reads LGHDT; CDR2 reads YNNKEL (reference sequence). V shed 0 bases and J 5 bases; nucleotides not matched to a gene: 5. CDR3 in amino acids: CASSQESSGPETQYF. CDR3 DNA: TGTGCCAGCAGCCAAGAGTCTAGCGGGCCGGAGACCCAGTACTTC.

This chain uses TRBV27 with TRBJ1-2; 7 positions match TRBD1. Germline V gene data show CDR1 as MNHEY and CDR2 as SMNVEV (reference sequence). The CDR3 sequence is 15 residues long. V trimming: 2 bases; J trimming: 4 bases; junction bases outside the gene matches: 7. CDR3 in amino acids: CASSLKAGGIYGYTF. In DNA, the CDR3 is TGTGCCAGCAGTTTAAAGGCAGGGGGTATCTATGGCTACACCTTC.

The chain carries TRBV2 and TRBJ1-1; D might be TRBD1 (5 bases). V lost 6 bases to trimming and J lost 1 base, with 9 bases between them. The germline gives CDR1 SNHLY, CDR2 FYNNEI. The CDR3 contains 13 residues. The DNA of the CDR3 is TGTGCCAGCAGAGCCGACAGGAACACTGAAGCTTTCTTT. Its protein is CASRADRNTEAFF. The variable domain in full, with the rest retrieved from reference TRBV2 and TRBJ1-1, is EPEVTQTPSHQVTQMGQEVILRCVPISNHLYFYWYRQILGQKVEFLVSFYNNEISEKSEIFDDQFSVERPDGSNFTLKIRSTKLEDSAMYFCASRADRNTEAFFGQGTRLTVV.

The chain employs TRBV10-3 and TRBJ2-7; perhaps D is TRBD1 or TRBD2 (5 bases each). In germline, CDR1 is ENHRY, CDR2 SYGVKD. The V end was cut by 6 bases, the J end by 7 bases, with 16 bases between. CDR3 length equals 13 residues. The CDR3 is CAIRGTEQREQYF. CDR3 sequence (DNA): TGTGCCATCAGAGGGACGGAGCAACGGGAGCAGTACTTC.

The chain joins TRBV5-5 to TRBJ1-2; 8 bases align to TRBD1. Trimming cost V 0 bases and J 6 bases; bases outside gene matches: 13. In germline, CDR1 is SGHKS, CDR2 YYEKEE (reference sequence). The CDR3 sequence is 17 residues long. The CDR3 spells CASSLGWFTGGTHGYTF. The CDR3 bases are TGTGCCAGCAGCTTGGGCTGGTTCACAGGGGGAACCCATGGCTACACCTTC.

The J gene is TRBJ1-2, the V gene TRBV5-4, with D tentatively TRBD1 (6 bases). This CDR3 is built from 13 residues. V lost 0 bases and J 8 bases, leaving 11 bases between the germline ends. Germline V CDR1 and CDR2: SGHNT, YYREEE (reference sequence). CDR3 sequence (DNA): TGTGCCAGCAGCTTGGACAGGGTCGGGGGCTACACCTTC. It is translated as CASSLDRVGGYTF.

The table lists this clone with a count of one. This chain connects TRBV4-2 to TRBJ1-5; the D is unclear. V lost 1 base and J 1 base, leaving 5 bases between the germline ends. Germline loops: CDR1 LGHNA, CDR2 YNFKEQ. This CDR3 is 14 amino acids long. Here the CDR3 reads CASSQAGSNQPQHF. In nucleotides, the CDR3 is TGTGCCAGCAGCCAAGCGGGAAGCAATCAGCCCCAGCATTTT.

The V gene is TRBV4-1, the J gene TRBJ2-1, with D unresolved. This CDR3 region has 15 residues. With 3 bases removed from V and 5 bases from J, the gap between germline ends came to 14 bases. Germline loops: CDR1 MGHRA, CDR2 YSYEKL. The CDR3 spells CASSHSQGAHNEQFF. Here the CDR3 DNA reads TGCGCCAGCAGCCATAGCCAAGGAGCCCACAATGAGCAGTTCTTC.

Details on this clone: The same CDR3 arises from other DNA sequences in this sample as well. This chain links TRBV18 with TRBJ1-1, with D unresolved. V was clipped by 2 bases and J by 0 bases, with 4 bases between them. The CDR3 has 13 residues. Germline V gives CDR1 KGHSH, CDR2 LQKENI. The CDR3 region is CASSPGMNTEAFF. As DNA, the CDR3 is TGTGCCAGCTCACCAGGTATGAACACTGAAGCTTTCTTT.

The chain recombines TRBV11-3 with TRBJ2-2, with 7 positions matching TRBD2. Germline CDR1 SGHNT, CDR2 YENEEA. The CDR3 runs to 16 residues. Unmatched junction bases numbered 9, after V lost 2 bases and J lost 6 bases. CDR3 sequence: CASSLSGGSRAGELFF. CDR3 coding DNA: TGTGCCAGCAGCTTAAGTGGCGGGAGTCGTGCCGGGGAGCTGTTTTTT. Using reference TRBV11-3 and TRBJ2-2 for the parts outside the CDR3, the full variable domain is EAGVVQSPRYKIIEKKQPVAFWCNPISGHNTLYWYLQNLGQGPELLIRYENEEAVDDSQLPKDRFSAERLKGVDSTLKIQPAELGDSAVYLCASSLSGGSRAGELFFGEGSRLTVL.

The J gene is TRBJ2-7, the V gene TRBV6-5; no firm D call. V was cut by 2 bases and J by 12 bases, with 11 bases left in between. This CDR3 spans 11 amino acids. Looked up from germline, CDR1 is MNHEY and CDR2 is SVGAGI. The CDR3: CASSYGANRYF. In DNA, the CDR3 is TGTGCCAGCAGTTACGGAGCGAATCGGTACTTC.